What follows describes a single TCR beta chain. Many counts were recorded for this clonotype. Its antigen is not yet known. The input lacks base qualities; no much larger clone sits a single base away. The TCR beta CDR3 regions were amplified from the RNA transcripts. A first-round RT-PCR of the TCR CDR3 used the HTBI primer set with the Qiagen OneStep RT-PCR kit. The libraries were constructed in a second round of multiplex PCR and then size-selected and purified. Sequencing of the libraries was done on an Illumina HiSeq2000 using paired-end 100 bp reads. In the paper's pipeline: SOAPnuke was used to process the raw data, with reads discarded if the reads contained adapters or uncalled bases, had a mean Phred below 15, or lacked an exact constant-primer or identifier match. COPE v1.2.5 was used to merge high-quality paired reads, and clonotypes were defined as unique nucleotide sequences. Clonotypes were aligned to IMGT TRBV, TRBD and TRBJ reference segments using MiTCR v1.1. Only V-J combinations with frequency above 0.0001, covering about 99% of repertoires, were analysed. The TCS score was defined as F50 (clonal expansion) divided by E x V (chaos), with BLOSUM62-based TCRdist calculated between CDR3 peptides within each V-J. Welch's t-statistics and random forest reduced 450 to 600 V-J features to 10 to 15, which were used in a naive Bayes classifier (R e1071). The public reads were reanalyzed by TCRdb: fastp trimming at Q25, MiXCR alignment, in-frame beta chains only. Rows are unified per CDR3 protein, each entry keeping the most common DNA and genes. Clone size and V and J calls follow TCRdb, not the original study. The sample contains 300,000 to 450,000 distinct CDR3 sequences, approximately 14% of them found a single time. The biggest ten clones account for more than 9.5% of the sample.

Spanning cysteine to phenylalanine, the CDR3 consists of 15 amino acids. Of all the DNA, just the CDR3 is kept, 45 bases in frame from base 1. Cut back by 5 bases and 8 bases, the V and J ends lie 18 bases apart. This entry is derived from a study of T cells in Graves' hyperthyroidism and ophthalmopathy (dated by TCRdb to the late 2010s). Looking at the study overall: Peripheral blood samples were taken at initial diagnosis, before any treatment was given. TCR V-J signatures able to tell the groups apart were searched for in a discovery cohort of 90 to 100 patients, of whom roughly 42 had Graves' ophthalmopathy and some 60 had stable Graves' hyperthyroidism. Prospective prediction of ophthalmopathy was tested in an independent validation cohort of fewer than 20 hyperthyroidism patients and around 16 patients who later progressed to ophthalmopathy. The 75 to 100 discovery patients were randomly divided into training and test sets at a 7:3 ratio. In addition, the study compared T-cell repertoires in thyroid tissue and in blood from roughly 6 Graves' hyperthyroidism patients. Following sampling, methimazole starting at 30 mg daily was given to hyperthyroidism patients, and high-dose intravenous methylprednisolone was given to ophthalmopathy patients. The paper describes TCR Vbeta CDR3 sequencing of 130 to 150 peripheral blood samples, made up of 43 ophthalmopathy patients, 70 to 75 hyperthyroidism patients and around 17 progressor patients. Study-wide findings and limitations: In validation, the model predicted progression to ophthalmopathy with over 60% sensitivity and approximately 74% specificity, a median of 6.5 months before onset. No statistical method was used to fix the sample size in advance, and group allocation was not hidden from the investigators. Most expanded thyroid clonotypes (frequency above 0.001) were also found in blood, which suggests that blood repertoires may mirror thyroid immune responses. A 13 V-J signature model separated ophthalmopathy from stable hyperthyroidism, with approximately 87% sensitivity and about 81% specificity in cross-validation and 80%/75% in testing.

A patient counted as having stable Graves' hyperthyroidism if no progression to ophthalmopathy occurred over 18 months of follow-up. Hyperthyroidism patients were newly diagnosed, with disease duration under 2 months, and aged 18 to 65 years. Patients with uncontrolled infections, other autoimmune diseases, pregnancy or lactation were excluded. Clinical symptoms, serum thyroxine and TRAb, thyroid ultrasound, and orbital computed tomography formed the basis for the diagnoses. PBMCs were isolated from 8 to 10 ml of fresh peripheral blood by Ficoll-Paque density gradient centrifugation. Trizol reagent was used to extract total RNA, and RNA quality was then checked on an Agilent 2100 Bioanalyzer.

Material for sequencing was blood. This receptor was taken from a woman aged 55-69 years with Graves' hyperthyroidism. The V gene is TRBV12-3 or TRBV12-4 and the J gene is TRBJ1-4; TRBD1 is a weak D gene call, 6 bases matching. The CDR3 region has the sequence CASSPTGKGYEKLFF. The bases are TGTGCCAGCAGTCCCACAGGGAAGGGTTACGAAAAACTGTTTTTT.